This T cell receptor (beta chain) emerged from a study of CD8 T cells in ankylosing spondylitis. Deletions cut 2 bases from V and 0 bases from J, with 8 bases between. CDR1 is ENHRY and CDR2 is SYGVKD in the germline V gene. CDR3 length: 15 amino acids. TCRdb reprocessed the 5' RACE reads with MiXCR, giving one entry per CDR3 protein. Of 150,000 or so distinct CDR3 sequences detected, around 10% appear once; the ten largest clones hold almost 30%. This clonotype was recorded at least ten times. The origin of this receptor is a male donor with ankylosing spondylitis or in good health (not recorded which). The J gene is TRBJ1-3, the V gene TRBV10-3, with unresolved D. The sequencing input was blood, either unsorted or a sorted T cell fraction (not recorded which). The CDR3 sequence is CAISEGSVSGNTIYF. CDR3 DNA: TGTGCCATCAGTGAGGGTAGCGTCTCTGGAAACACCATATATTTT.